The rows below give T cell receptor beta chains drawn from one sample of a study of T-cell memory formation after mild COVID-19. One entry per CDR3 protein, called by TCRdb with MiXCR from the 5' RACE reads. The sample includes 150,000 to 200,000 distinct CDR3 sequences, 30% to 35% of them seen just once. The sequencing input was PBMCs or a T cell subset sorted from them (not recorded which). The receptors come from an adult woman who had mild COVID-19 (a few samples of this study predate the infection). Cell type and time point are not known. Both conserved end residues are part of each CDR3. The order of the fields is clone size, D gene, V gene, J gene, CDR3 protein, CDR3 DNA. D genes are given only for firm matches. Clone size is stated in some rows and not others, as once, few, many or a class when expanded.

clone size: NA
D gene: NA
V gene: TRBV5-1
J gene: TRBJ1-2
CDR3 protein: CASNGDHYGYTF
CDR3 DNA: TGCGCCAGCAATGGAGATCACTATGGCTACACCTTC

clone size: NA
D gene: NA
V gene: TRBV4-1
J gene: TRBJ2-3
CDR3 protein: CASSQDLAGEVDTQYF
CDR3 DNA: TGCGCCAGCAGCCAAGATTTGGCAGGTGAAGTTGATACGCAGTATTTT

clone size: NA
D gene: TRBD1
V gene: TRBV7-9
J gene: TRBJ1-1
CDR3 protein: CASSSRDRATEAFF
CDR3 DNA: TGTGCCAGCAGCAGCCGGGACAGGGCCACTGAAGCTTTCTTT

clone size: medium-sized
D gene: TRBD1
V gene: TRBV27
J gene: TRBJ2-7
CDR3 protein: CASAGQASSYEQYF
CDR3 DNA: TGTGCCAGCGCAGGACAGGCCTCCTCCTACGAGCAGTACTTC

clone size: NA
D gene: NA
V gene: TRBV7-9
J gene: TRBJ2-1
CDR3 protein: CASTPIGATNEQFF
CDR3 DNA: TGTGCCAGCACCCCGATCGGGGCGACAAATGAGCAGTTCTTC

clone size: few
D gene: NA
V gene: TRBV25-1
J gene: TRBJ1-1
CDR3 protein: CASSEWGRISEAFF
CDR3 DNA: TGTGCCAGCAGTGAGTGGGGCAGGATATCTGAAGCTTTCTTT

clone size: NA
D gene: NA
V gene: TRBV7-9
J gene: TRBJ1-1
CDR3 protein: CASSLGGGNKVAFF
CDR3 DNA: TGTGCCAGCAGCTTAGGGGGAGGAAATAAGGTAGCTTTCTTT

clone size: NA
D gene: TRBD2
V gene: TRBV25-1
J gene: TRBJ2-2
CDR3 protein: CASSELGASGSIRELFF
CDR3 DNA: TGTGCCAGCAGCGAACTGGGGGCTAGCGGGAGTATCCGGGAGCTGTTTTTT

clone size: NA
D gene: NA
V gene: TRBV4-3
J gene: TRBJ1-4
CDR3 protein: CASSPSVGRGEKLFF
CDR3 DNA: TGCGCCAGCAGCCCCTCGGTGGGCAGGGGTGAAAAACTGTTTTTT

clone size: NA
D gene: NA
V gene: TRBV7-9
J gene: TRBJ2-2
CDR3 protein: CASRPYSGAGIGGELFF
CDR3 DNA: TGTGCCAGCAGACCCTACTCAGGGGCTGGCATTGGCGGGGAGCTGTTTTTT

clone size: few
D gene: NA
V gene: TRBV7-9
J gene: TRBJ2-3
CDR3 protein: CASSLMGTDTQYF
CDR3 DNA: TGTGCCAGCAGCTTAATGGGCACAGATACGCAGTATTTT

clone size: few
D gene: TRBD2
V gene: TRBV29-1
J gene: TRBJ2-1
CDR3 protein: CSVEGLAGVVVF
CDR3 DNA: TGCAGCGTTGAGGGACTAGCGGGAGTTGTGGTCTTC

clone size: NA
D gene: TRBD1
V gene: TRBV29-1
J gene: TRBJ2-7
CDR3 protein: CSVRDREYEQYF
CDR3 DNA: TGCAGCGTTCGGGACAGGGAGTACGAGCAGTACTTC

clone size: NA
D gene: TRBD2
V gene: TRBV25-1
J gene: TRBJ2-7
CDR3 protein: CASSDSPGLALDEQYF
CDR3 DNA: TGTGCCAGCAGTGATTCTCCGGGACTAGCTCTCGACGAGCAGTACTTC

clone size: NA
D gene: NA
V gene: TRBV4-1
J gene: TRBJ1-1
CDR3 protein: CASSQSGTGMNTEAFF
CDR3 DNA: TGCGCCAGCAGCCAATCCGGGACTGGGATGAACACTGAAGCTTTCTTT

clone size: NA
D gene: NA
V gene: TRBV21-1
J gene: TRBJ1-2
CDR3 protein: CASRTTAQSIGYTF
CDR3 DNA: TGTGCCAGCAGGACGACAGCCCAATCGATAGGCTACACCTTC

clone size: NA
D gene: NA
V gene: TRBV7-9
J gene: TRBJ2-2
CDR3 protein: CASSFFSGELFF
CDR3 DNA: TGTGCCAGCAGCTTTTTTTCCGGGGAGCTGTTTTTT

clone size: many
D gene: TRBD1
V gene: TRBV12-3/TRBV12-4
J gene: TRBJ2-3
CDR3 protein: CASSRDRLTDTQYF
CDR3 DNA: TGTGCCAGCAGTCGGGACAGACTCACAGATACGCAGTATTTT

clone size: NA
D gene: TRBD1
V gene: TRBV9
J gene: TRBJ2-1
CDR3 protein: CASSVVGDSYNEQFF
CDR3 DNA: TGTGCCAGCAGCGTAGTCGGGGACAGTTACAATGAGCAGTTCTTC

clone size: few
D gene: TRBD2
V gene: TRBV4-3
J gene: TRBJ2-1
CDR3 protein: CASSPRTAGGYNEQFF
CDR3 DNA: TGCGCCAGCAGCCCAAGAACAGCGGGAGGTTACAATGAGCAGTTCTTC

clone size: NA
D gene: NA
V gene: TRBV5-1
J gene: TRBJ1-1
CDR3 protein: CASSARRRRTEAFF
CDR3 DNA: TGCGCCAGCAGCGCAAGAAGGCGTCGGACTGAAGCTTTCTTT

clone size: few
D gene: TRBD1
V gene: TRBV5-1
J gene: TRBJ2-3
CDR3 protein: CASSPGTGAADTQYF
CDR3 DNA: TGCGCCAGCAGCCCCGGGACAGGGGCGGCAGATACGCAGTATTTT

clone size: NA
D gene: NA
V gene: TRBV20-1
J gene: TRBJ1-4
CDR3 protein: CSARDRGDHNINEKLFF
CDR3 DNA: TGCAGTGCTAGAGACAGGGGAGACCATAACATTAATGAAAAACTGTTTTTT

clone size: NA
D gene: TRBD1
V gene: TRBV5-1
J gene: TRBJ2-7
CDR3 protein: CASSFTDRGPYEQYF
CDR3 DNA: TGCGCCAGCAGCTTTACGGACAGGGGCCCCTACGAGCAGTACTTC

clone size: NA
D gene: TRBD1
V gene: TRBV20-1
J gene: TRBJ1-1
CDR3 protein: CRSRQGGTEAFF
CDR3 DNA: TGCAGGAGCCGACAGGGAGGAACTGAAGCTTTCTTT